This TCR beta chain derives from a study of blood T cell repertoires in COVID-19. Study in general: Sites across the United States, Italy and Spain contributed samples from acute and convalescent COVID-19. Sources were T cells, B-cell-depleted T cells, or PBMCs; the material itself was cDNA or gDNA.

Per the authors' pipeline: Amplification from reference gene primers served as the basis for estimated nucleated cell counts. The assay was immunoSEQ multiplex PCR, and TCRdb's table has in-frame clones only and misses some. Clone size and V and J calls were adopted from that table, with D and trimming inferred from the DNA. The sample has over 250,000 clones, 70% to 90% seen once. Trimming took 4 bases from V and 1 from J; bases not matched to a gene: 9. CDR1 SGHRS and CDR2 YFSETQ come from the germline V gene. CDR3 length: 16 residues. The clonotype originates from a woman between 70 and 85 years old with acute or convalescent COVID-19. This sequence joins TRBV5-1 and TRBJ1-1, with 8 bases that match TRBD1. Sample: peripheral blood. The CDR3 bases are TGCGCCAGCAGCCTTTCACAGGGGGAGGGGAACACTGAAGCTTTCTTT. This encodes CASSLSQGEGNTEAFF. Complete variable domain (other parts from reference TRBV5-1 and TRBJ1-1): KAGVTQTPRYLIKTRGQQVTLSCSPISGHRSVSWYQQTPGQGLQFLFEYFSETQRNKGNFPGRFSGRQFSNSRSEMNVSTLELGDSALYLCASSLSQGEGNTEAFFGQGTRLTVV.